The clone carrying this T cell receptor (beta chain) has ten or more counts. No antigen is known for it. These data come from a study of post-analysis software for immune sequencing data. Germline lookup yields CDR1 SGHVS and CDR2 FQNEAQ. The CDR3 runs to 19 residues. After removal of 0 bases from V and 1 base from J, the junction contained 11 bases not matched to a gene. Broader study findings: Relative to controls, patients had a few TRBV segments at higher frequency, with TRBV5-6, TRBV5-1 and TRBV20-1 among these.

Prepared libraries of TCR beta cDNA carried unique molecular identifiers. TCRdb called the PCR reads again in MiXCR, with one record for every CDR3 protein. The table records approximately 260,000 distinct CDR3 sequences, approximately 34% of them present only once. Sequenced material: blood. The TCR comes from a girl aged 10 to 17 with multiple sclerosis. V usage is TRBV7-8 and J usage is TRBJ2-4, with 8 positions matching TRBD2. The CDR3 region has the DNA TGTGCCAGCAGCTTAGCAGGCTGGCGGGAGGAGAAGGCCAAAAACATTCAGTACTTC. The encoded protein is CASSLAGWREEKAKNIQYF.